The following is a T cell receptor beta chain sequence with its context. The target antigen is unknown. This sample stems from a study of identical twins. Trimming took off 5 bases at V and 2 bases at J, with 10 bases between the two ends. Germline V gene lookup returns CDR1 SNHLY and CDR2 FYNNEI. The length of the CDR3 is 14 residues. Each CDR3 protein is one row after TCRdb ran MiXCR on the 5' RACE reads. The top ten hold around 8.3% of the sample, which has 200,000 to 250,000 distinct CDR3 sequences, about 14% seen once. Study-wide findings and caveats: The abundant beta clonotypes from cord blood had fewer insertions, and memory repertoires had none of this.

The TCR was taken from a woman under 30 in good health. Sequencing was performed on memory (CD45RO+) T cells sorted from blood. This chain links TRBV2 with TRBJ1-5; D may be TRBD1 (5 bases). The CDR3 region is CASSTRGGNQPQHF. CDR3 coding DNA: TGTGCCAGCAGTACCCGGGGCGGCAATCAGCCCCAGCATTTT. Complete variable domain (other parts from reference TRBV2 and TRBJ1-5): EPEVTQTPSHQVTQMGQEVILRCVPISNHLYFYWYRQILGQKVEFLVSFYNNEISEKSEIFDDQFSVERPDGSNFTLKIRSTKLEDSAMYFCASSTRGGNQPQHFGDGTRLSIL.